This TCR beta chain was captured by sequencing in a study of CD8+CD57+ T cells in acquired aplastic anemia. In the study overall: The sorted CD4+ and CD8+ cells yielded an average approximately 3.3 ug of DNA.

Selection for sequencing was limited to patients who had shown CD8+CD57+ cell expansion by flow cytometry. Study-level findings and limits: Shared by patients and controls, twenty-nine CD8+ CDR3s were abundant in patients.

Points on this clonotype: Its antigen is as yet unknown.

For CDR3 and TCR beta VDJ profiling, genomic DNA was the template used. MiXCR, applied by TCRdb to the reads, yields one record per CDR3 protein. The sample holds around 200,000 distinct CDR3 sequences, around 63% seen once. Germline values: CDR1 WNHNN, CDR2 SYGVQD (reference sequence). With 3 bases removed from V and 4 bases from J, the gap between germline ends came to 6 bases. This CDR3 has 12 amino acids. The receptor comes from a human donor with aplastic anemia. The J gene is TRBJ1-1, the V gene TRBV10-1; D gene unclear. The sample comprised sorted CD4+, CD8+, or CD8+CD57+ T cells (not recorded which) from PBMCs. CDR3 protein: CASSEGFTEAFF. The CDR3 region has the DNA TGCGCCAGCAGTGAAGGGTTCACTGAAGCTTTCTTT.